The rows below give T cell receptor beta chains drawn from one sample of a study of blood T cell repertoires in COVID-19. The repertoire was sequenced with immunoSEQ multiplex PCR; TCRdb's copy has only in-frame clones and lacks some. This sample yields around 130,000 clones, of which roughly 81% are seen a single time; around 13% belongs to the top ten. Sequencing input: peripheral blood. The receptors originated from a human donor in a cohort sampled during active COVID-19. Both conserved end residues are part of each CDR3. A D gene is named only where the DNA matches it firmly. Size tells how often a clone was seen (once, few, many) or the class of an expanded clone, and some rows leave it out.

d_gene: TRBD2; j_gene: TRBJ2-7; v_gene: TRBV5-1; abundance: NA; CDR3aa: CASRGGEAESYEQYF; CDR3nt: TGCGCCAGCAGGGGGGGGGAGGCCGAATCCTACGAGCAGTACTTC
d_gene: NA; j_gene: TRBJ2-5; v_gene: TRBV7-9; abundance: NA; CDR3aa: CASSLGQFTETQYF; CDR3nt: TGTGCCAGCAGCTTAGGGCAGTTTACGGAGACCCAGTACTTC
d_gene: NA; j_gene: TRBJ1-3; v_gene: TRBV7-9; abundance: NA; CDR3aa: CASSCRDIIPGRNTIYF; CDR3nt: TGTGCCAGCAGTTGCCGGGACATCATCCCCGGAAGAAACACCATATATTTT
d_gene: TRBD2; j_gene: TRBJ2-5; v_gene: TRBV7-3; abundance: NA; CDR3aa: CASSRSGTIPGETQYF; CDR3nt: TGTGCCAGCAGCCGCTCCGGGACTATCCCAGGGGAGACCCAGTACTTC
d_gene: TRBD1; j_gene: TRBJ1-1; v_gene: TRBV2; abundance: NA; CDR3aa: CASSSDRGEAFF; CDR3nt: TGTGCCAGCAGTTCCGACAGGGGTGAAGCTTTCTTT
d_gene: NA; j_gene: TRBJ1-2; v_gene: TRBV7-9; abundance: few; CDR3aa: CASSLAAEGYTF; CDR3nt: TGTGCCAGCAGCCTTGCGGCGGAGGGCTACACCTTC
d_gene: TRBD2; j_gene: TRBJ2-3; v_gene: TRBV6-5; abundance: NA; CDR3aa: CATVGGGPNTQYF; CDR3nt: TGTGCCACCGTCGGGGGGGGCCCTAATACGCAGTATTTT
d_gene: TRBD2; j_gene: TRBJ2-7; v_gene: TRBV7-8; abundance: NA; CDR3aa: CASSLPRGGEYEQYF; CDR3nt: TGTGCCAGCAGCTTACCGCGGGGGGGAGAGTACGAGCAGTACTTC
d_gene: NA; j_gene: TRBJ1-5; v_gene: TRBV18; abundance: NA; CDR3aa: CASSPSGAGHQPQHF; CDR3nt: TGTGCCAGCTCACCAAGTGGGGCGGGACATCAGCCCCAGCATTTT
d_gene: TRBD2; j_gene: TRBJ2-4; v_gene: TRBV19; abundance: few; CDR3aa: CASSTTGTRGQYF; CDR3nt: TGTGCCAGTAGTACAACCGGGACTAGGGGACAGTACTTC
d_gene: NA; j_gene: TRBJ2-5; v_gene: TRBV7-2; abundance: NA; CDR3aa: CASSLSPGATQYF; CDR3nt: TGTGCCAGCAGCTTAAGCCCGGGAGCAACCCAGTACTTC
d_gene: NA; j_gene: TRBJ1-1; v_gene: TRBV6-6; abundance: NA; CDR3aa: CASSRTGLGTEAFF; CDR3nt: TGTGCCAGCAGTCGTACGGGGTTGGGCACTGAAGCTTTCTTT
d_gene: TRBD1; j_gene: TRBJ2-3; v_gene: TRBV5-5; abundance: once; CDR3aa: CASSWDRGVYESTDTQYF; CDR3nt: TGTGCCAGCAGCTGGGACAGGGGGGTTTACGAATCGACAGATACGCAGTATTTT
d_gene: TRBD2; j_gene: TRBJ2-5; v_gene: TRBV10-1; abundance: NA; CDR3aa: CASSLAGRETQYF; CDR3nt: TGCGCCAGCAGTCTAGCGGGGAGAGAGACCCAGTACTTC
d_gene: NA; j_gene: TRBJ2-7; v_gene: TRBV10-3; abundance: once; CDR3aa: CAISDESYEQYF; CDR3nt: TGTGCCATCAGTGACGAGTCCTACGAGCAGTACTTC
d_gene: TRBD1; j_gene: TRBJ2-5; v_gene: TRBV5-8; abundance: NA; CDR3aa: CASSHGTGQGFGETQYF; CDR3nt: TGTGCCAGCAGCCACGGAACCGGACAGGGGTTTGGAGAGACCCAGTACTTC
d_gene: NA; j_gene: TRBJ2-3; v_gene: TRBV15; abundance: NA; CDR3aa: CATSRDRVPDTQYF; CDR3nt: TGTGCCACCAGCAGAGATCGGGTTCCAGATACGCAGTATTTT
d_gene: TRBD2; j_gene: TRBJ2-7; v_gene: TRBV6-5; abundance: NA; CDR3aa: CASSYGAGGQSYEQYF; CDR3nt: TGTGCCAGCAGTTATGGAGCGGGGGGGCAATCCTACGAGCAGTACTTC
d_gene: TRBD1; j_gene: TRBJ1-6; v_gene: TRBV7-9; abundance: NA; CDR3aa: CASSDGQGVSSPLHF; CDR3nt: TGTGCCAGCAGCGACGGACAGGGCGTTTCTTCACCCCTCCACTTT
d_gene: NA; j_gene: TRBJ1-5; v_gene: TRBV18; abundance: NA; CDR3aa: CASSPGGSQPQHF; CDR3nt: TGTGCCAGCTCACCAGGAGGGAGCCAGCCCCAGCATTTT
d_gene: NA; j_gene: TRBJ2-5; v_gene: TRBV9; abundance: NA; CDR3aa: CASSVDQYQETQYF; CDR3nt: TGTGCCAGCAGCGTAGACCAGTACCAAGAGACCCAGTACTTC
d_gene: NA; j_gene: TRBJ1-1; v_gene: TRBV2; abundance: NA; CDR3aa: CASRRGNTEAFF; CDR3nt: TGTGCCAGCAGGCGGGGGAACACTGAAGCTTTCTTT
d_gene: NA; j_gene: TRBJ2-1; v_gene: TRBV27; abundance: NA; CDR3aa: CASSLLSQGYPYNEQFF; CDR3nt: TGTGCCAGCAGTTTATTATCGCAGGGGTACCCCTACAATGAGCAGTTCTTC
d_gene: NA; j_gene: TRBJ1-2; v_gene: TRBV4-1; abundance: NA; CDR3aa: CASSQASGNYGYTF; CDR3nt: TGCGCCAGCAGCCAAGCATCAGGGAACTATGGCTACACCTTC
d_gene: TRBD2; j_gene: TRBJ2-3; v_gene: TRBV19; abundance: NA; CDR3aa: CASSPGTSGGLFDTQYF; CDR3nt: TGTGCCAGTAGTCCGGGGACTAGCGGGGGCCTGTTTGATACGCAGTATTTT
d_gene: TRBD1; j_gene: TRBJ1-2; v_gene: TRBV11-2; abundance: NA; CDR3aa: CASSPRQGAGYTF; CDR3nt: TGTGCCAGCAGCCCGAGACAGGGGGCTGGCTACACCTTC
d_gene: NA; j_gene: TRBJ2-5; v_gene: TRBV5-1; abundance: NA; CDR3aa: CASSRQGSQEETQYF; CDR3nt: TGCGCCAGCAGCCGGCAGGGGAGTCAGGAGGAGACCCAGTACTTC
d_gene: TRBD2; j_gene: TRBJ2-1; v_gene: TRBV3-1/TRBV3-2; abundance: once; CDR3aa: CASSQGLAGVDEQFF; CDR3nt: TGTGCCAGCAGCCAAGGACTAGCGGGGGTCGATGAGCAGTTCTTC
d_gene: NA; j_gene: TRBJ2-3; v_gene: TRBV7-2; abundance: NA; CDR3aa: CASSTSRDSTDTQYF; CDR3nt: TGTGCCAGCAGTACCTCTCGGGACTCAACAGATACGCAGTATTTT
d_gene: NA; j_gene: TRBJ2-2; v_gene: TRBV6-5; abundance: few; CDR3aa: CASSQQGPNTGELFF; CDR3nt: TGTGCCAGCAGTCAGCAGGGTCCGAACACCGGGGAGCTGTTTTTT
d_gene: NA; j_gene: TRBJ1-3; v_gene: TRBV5-5; abundance: once; CDR3aa: CASSLVSGNSGNTIYF; CDR3nt: TGTGCCAGCAGCTTGGTTTCAGGGAACTCTGGAAACACCATATATTTT
d_gene: NA; j_gene: TRBJ2-3; v_gene: TRBV25-1; abundance: NA; CDR3aa: CASSESARGVTDTQYF; CDR3nt: TGTGCCAGCAGTGAATCGGCCAGGGGGGTCACAGATACGCAGTATTTT
d_gene: TRBD2; j_gene: TRBJ2-3; v_gene: TRBV15; abundance: NA; CDR3aa: CATQRGGGFTDTQYF; CDR3nt: TGTGCCACCCAACGGGGCGGGGGGTTCACAGATACGCAGTATTTT
d_gene: NA; j_gene: TRBJ1-5; v_gene: TRBV5-6; abundance: NA; CDR3aa: CASSSRQLNQPQHF; CDR3nt: TGTGCCAGCAGCTCCAGACAGCTCAATCAGCCCCAGCATTTT
d_gene: NA; j_gene: TRBJ1-1; v_gene: TRBV5-1; abundance: NA; CDR3aa: CASSLEGVNTEAFF; CDR3nt: TGCGCCAGCAGCTTGGAAGGGGTGAACACTGAAGCTTTCTTT